This TCR beta chain comes out of a study of CD8 T cells in ankylosing spondylitis. Study findings and constraints: Among TCR beta sequences, a motif of eight highly homologous variants appeared characteristic of ankylosing spondylitis blood.

Many counts were recorded for this clonotype. The antigen remains unidentified. Germline V gene sequence: CDR1 MGHRA, CDR2 YSYEKL. The V and J ends lost 1 base and 2 bases respectively, with 8 bases between them. This CDR3 has 14 amino acids. MiXCR was run by TCRdb on the 5' RACE reads, yielding one entry per CDR3 protein. The repertoire holds 100,000 to 150,000 distinct CDR3 sequences, with more than 15% as singletons. The rearrangement links TRBV4-1 to TRBJ1-2; the D is unclear. The specimen was blood, either unsorted or a sorted T cell fraction (not recorded which). The receptor's source is a male donor with ankylosing spondylitis. This CDR3 reads CASSQVWRNYGYTF. The CDR3 DNA reads as TGCGCCAGCAGCCAAGTATGGAGGAACTATGGCTACACCTTC.